Shown below are 8 T cell receptor beta chains from a single sample sequenced in a study of OX40 agonist ivuxolimab in advanced cancers. Repertoires were generated with immunoSEQ multiplex PCR, while TCRdb's copy carries only in-frame clones and drops some. Among 69,000 or so clones listed, around 84% were seen once. Sample: CD4+ or CD8+ T cells sorted from blood, taken in a trial of the OX40 agonist ivuxolimab. The receptors originated from an adult with an advanced solid tumor such as melanoma, head and neck, liver or kidney cancer.

The chain has TRBV19 and TRBJ2-2, with D perhaps matching TRBD2 (5 bases). Per germline, CDR1 LNHDA and CDR2 SQIVND (reference sequence). This CDR3 has 16 residues. Trimming removed 4 bases from V and 2 bases from J, with 14 bases in between. The CDR3 region is CASSRGKGPNTGELFF. DNA for the CDR3: TGTGCCAGTAGTAGAGGGAAGGGTCCCAACACCGGGGAGCTGTTTTTT.

This sequence joins TRBV27 and TRBJ2-7; D might be TRBD1 or TRBD2, each matching 6 bases. V shed 6 bases and J shed 2 bases, with 17 bases lying between them. This CDR3 contains 15 residues. CDR1 is MNHEY, CDR2 SMNVEV, per germline (reference sequence). The CDR3 region has the DNA TGTGCCAGCAGACGCACCGCGGGACACACCTACGAGCAGTACTTC. Translated: CASRRTAGHTYEQYF.

The genes are TRBV28 and TRBJ1-1; 7 bases are shared with TRBD1. In germline, CDR1 is MDHEN, CDR2 SYDVKM. There are 14 residues in the CDR3. Unmatched junction bases numbered 10, after V lost 11 bases and J lost 1 base. DNA for the CDR3: TGTGCCTGCCACCCAGGGGGTTCGAACACTGAAGCTTTCTTT. Encoded protein: CACHPGGSNTEAFF.

The rearrangement uses TRBV27 and TRBJ1-1; unclear D gene. The germline V gene encodes CDR1 MNHEY and CDR2 SMNVEV (reference sequence). The CDR3 sequence is 14 residues long. V was shortened by 4 bases and J by 1 base, with 10 bases between the two germline ends. CDR3 sequence: CASSSSGSNTEAFF. For the CDR3, the DNA is TGTGCCAGCAGTTCATCCGGTTCGAACACTGAAGCTTTCTTT.

The chain uses TRBV27 and TRBJ2-3, with 9 bases matching TRBD2. Germline V lookup: CDR1 MNHEY, CDR2 SMNVEV (reference sequence). Trimming at V came to 10 bases and at J to 1 base, leaving 9 bases not matched to a gene. The CDR3 extends over 15 amino acids. In DNA, the CDR3 is TGTGCCAACGAAGTCAGCGGGAGGTGCACAGATACGCAGTATTTT. Its translation is CANEVSGRCTDTQYF.

This sequence joins TRBV6-6 and TRBJ2-5; tentatively, D is TRBD1 (5 bases). Trimming shortened V by 6 bases and J by 4 bases, and 15 bases separated the two germline ends. CDR1 and CDR2 from the germline V gene are MNHNY and SVGAGI (reference sequence). This CDR3 is 14 amino acids long. CDR3 coding DNA: TGTGCCAGCAGCTGGACACTCCCGGGAGAGACCCAGTACTTC. This codes for CASSWTLPGETQYF.

The genes are TRBV4-2 and TRBJ2-2, with D maybe TRBD2 (7 bases). The CDR3 is 17 residues long. Germline loops: CDR1 LGHNA, CDR2 YNFKEQ. V lost 0 bases and J lost 3, with 14 bases in between. The CDR3 reads CASSQEGGGPYTGELFF. The CDR3 DNA is TGTGCCAGCAGCCAAGAAGGGGGGGGCCCTTACACCGGGGAGCTGTTTTTT.

CDR3 coding DNA: TGTGCCAGCAGTTGGGGTCGAGAGACCCAGTACTTC. Residues: CASSWGRETQYF. The chain uses TRBV6-5 and TRBJ2-5; D not resolved. Germline CDR1 reads MNHEY; CDR2 reads SVGAGI. V lost 4 bases and J 4 bases, leaving 7 bases between the germline ends. CDR3 size: 12 residues.